The 7 T cell receptor beta chains listed next were all sequenced from one sample in a study of CD8 T cells in ankylosing spondylitis (dated by TCRdb to 2017 to 2019). Library preparation employed 5' RACE. The instrument was an Illumina HiSeq 2500. Clones were called with MiXCR by TCRdb after fastp trimmed the public reads at Q25, and only in-frame beta chains were retained. Merged by CDR3 protein, the rows form single entries marked with the most common genes and DNA. Recorded for this sample are about 220,000 distinct CDR3 sequences; about 7% of them occurred a single time. The ten largest account for more than 13% of the sample. The full study reports these points: Blood from ankylosing spondylitis patients appeared to be characterized by a TCR beta motif made up of under ten highly homologous amino acid variants.

The antigens for these receptors are not known. Sequenced sample: blood, either unsorted or a sorted T cell fraction (not recorded which). The receptors shown here come from a male donor with ankylosing spondylitis.

This clonotype has a count of ten or more. The chain couples TRBV25-1 to TRBJ2-7; TRBD1 or TRBD2 may be the D gene (5 bases each). Germline values: CDR1 MGHDK, CDR2 SYGVNS. The CDR3 runs to 13 residues. Trimming removed 3 bases at V and 2 bases at J, with 8 bases between. This chain's CDR3 is CASSEGRTYEQYF. DNA of the CDR3: TGTGCCAGCAGTGAGGGACGAACCTACGAGCAGTACTTC.

This clonotype showed up many times. The chain links TRBV28 to TRBJ2-7; 7 bases line up with TRBD1. Germline V CDR1 and CDR2: MDHEN, SYDVKM. The trim removed 6 bases at V and 2 bases at J, leaving 7 bases unmatched. The CDR3 spans 14 residues. The CDR3 sequence: CASSPTGDPYEQYF. In DNA form, the CDR3 reads TGTGCCAGCAGCCCAACAGGGGATCCCTACGAGCAGTACTTC. Drawing the rest from reference TRBV28 and TRBJ2-7, the complete variable domain is DVKVTQSSRYLVKRTGEKVFLECVQDMDHENMFWYRQDPGLGLRLIYFSYDVKMKEKGDIPEGYSVSREKKERFSLILESASTNQTSMYLCASSPTGDPYEQYFGPGTRLTVT.

This clonotype has only a few counts. The chain uses TRBV5-1 and TRBJ2-5; 9 nucleotides line up with TRBD2. J gave up 5 bases and V 4 bases, and 9 bases lay outside the gene matches. CDR3 length: 15 residues. Germline V lookup: CDR1 SGHRS, CDR2 YFSETQ. The CDR3 bases are TGCGCCAGCAGCCCGGGACTAGCTCGGACGGAGACCCAGTACTTC. Protein product: CASSPGLARTETQYF.

This sequence joins TRBV10-1 and TRBJ2-7, with TRBD2 identical over 9 bases. The CDR3 covers 13 residues. The ends lost 10 bases at V and 6 bases at J; junction bases unmatched: 10. Germline V gene sequence: CDR1 WNHNN, CDR2 SYGVQD (reference sequence). The CDR3 bases are TGCGCCACCGGCGGGAGGGCCTTCTCCGAGCAGTACTTC. As protein: CATGGRAFSEQYF.

Ten or more counts support this clonotype. The rearrangement joins TRBV5-1 to TRBJ1-4; D ambiguous. The V gene lost 0 bases and the J gene lost 0 bases, with 6 bases spanning the gap. In germline, CDR1 is SGHRS, CDR2 YFSETQ. The CDR3 covers 15 residues. The CDR3 sequence: CASSLGTPTNEKLFF. The CDR3 region has the DNA TGCGCCAGCAGCTTGGGTACCCCAACTAATGAAAAACTGTTTTTT.

This clonotype has at least ten counts. The V gene is TRBV5-5, the J gene TRBJ1-2, with D maybe TRBD1 (6 bases). CDR3 length: 13 residues. Germline lookup yields CDR1 SGHKS and CDR2 YYEKEE (reference sequence). The V end lost 3 bases, the J end lost 4 bases, and 10 bases lay between the germline ends. Here the CDR3 DNA reads TGTGCCAGCAGCTCACGGGACACCTATGGCTACACCTTC. Its translation: CASSSRDTYGYTF.

This clonotype was observed a handful of times. The gene calls are TRBV20-1 and TRBJ2-1; 11 bases align to TRBD1. Germline V gene lookup returns CDR1 DFQATT and CDR2 SNEGSKA (reference sequence). The CDR3 consists of 17 residues. The ends lost 6 bases at V and 0 bases at J; junction bases unmatched: 10. CDR3 sequence reads: CSATGTGGVSSYNEQFF. The CDR3 coding sequence is TGCAGTGCGACCGGGACAGGGGGAGTGAGCTCCTACAATGAGCAGTTCTTC.